One T cell receptor beta chain is described in this entry. The CDR3 covers 14 residues. Germline-derived CDR1 and CDR2 are WSHSY and SAAADI. With 6 bases removed from V and 2 bases from J, the gap between germline ends came to 13 bases. These data originate in a study of blood T cell repertoires in COVID-19. Study-level information: PBMCs, B-cell-depleted T cells, or T cells provided the cDNA or gDNA that made up the material.

Clones were sequenced by immunoSEQ multiplex PCR, and TCRdb holds only the in-frame ones, with some missing. The data contain just under 55,000 clones, about nine tenths of them seen just once; the ten biggest clones take up roughly 7.6%. The sequence was collected from a woman aged 40 to 49 with active COVID-19. The chain couples TRBV10-2 to TRBJ2-5, with D possibly being TRBD1 (8 bases). Sequenced sample: peripheral blood. CDR3 sequence: CASRVQGGQETQYF. Written as DNA, the CDR3 is TGCGCCAGCAGGGTACAGGGGGGGCAAGAGACCCAGTACTTC.